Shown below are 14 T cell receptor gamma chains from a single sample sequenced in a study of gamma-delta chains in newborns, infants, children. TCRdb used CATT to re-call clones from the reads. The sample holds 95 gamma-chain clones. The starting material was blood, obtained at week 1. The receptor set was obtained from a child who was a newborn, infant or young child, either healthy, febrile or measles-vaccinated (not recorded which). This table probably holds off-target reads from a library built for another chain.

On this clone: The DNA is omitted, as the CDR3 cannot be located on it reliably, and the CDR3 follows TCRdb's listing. Here the CDR3 reads CACDTAGANSWDTRQMFFGTGIKLF. No J gene was called, and the V gene is TRGV9. Counting both end residues, the CDR3 totals 25 amino acids. The V gene's germline CDR1 is GITISATS and CDR2 ISYDGTV (reference sequence).

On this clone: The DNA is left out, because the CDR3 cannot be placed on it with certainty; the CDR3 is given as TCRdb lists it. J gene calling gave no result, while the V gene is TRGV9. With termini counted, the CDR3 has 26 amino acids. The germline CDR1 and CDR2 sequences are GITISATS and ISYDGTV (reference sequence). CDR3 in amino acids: CACDRVLGDSSWDTRQMFFGTGIKLF.

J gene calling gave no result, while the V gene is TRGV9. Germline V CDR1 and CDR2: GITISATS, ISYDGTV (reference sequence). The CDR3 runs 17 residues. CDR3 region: CACDRLGASRLTAQLFF. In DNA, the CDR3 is TGTGCCTGTGACCGCCTGGGGGCCAGTCGCTTGACAGCACAACTCTTCTTT.

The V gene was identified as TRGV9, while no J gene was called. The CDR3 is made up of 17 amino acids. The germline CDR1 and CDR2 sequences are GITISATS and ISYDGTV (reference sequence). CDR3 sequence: CACDTVGDTLLTAQLFF. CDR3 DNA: TGTGCCTGTGACACCGTGGGGGATACGCTTTTGACAGCACAACTCTTCTTT.

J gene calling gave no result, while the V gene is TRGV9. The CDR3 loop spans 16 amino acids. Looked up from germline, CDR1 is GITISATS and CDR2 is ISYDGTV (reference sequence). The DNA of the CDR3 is TGTGCCTGTGACGTACTGGGGGATACAATGACAGCACAACTCTTCTTT. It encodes CACDVLGDTMTAQLFF.

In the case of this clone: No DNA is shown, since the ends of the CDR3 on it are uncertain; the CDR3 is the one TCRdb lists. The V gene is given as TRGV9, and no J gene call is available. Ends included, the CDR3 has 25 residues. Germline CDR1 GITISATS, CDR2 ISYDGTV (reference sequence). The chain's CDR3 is CACDPGGYSSWDTRQMFFGTGIKLF.

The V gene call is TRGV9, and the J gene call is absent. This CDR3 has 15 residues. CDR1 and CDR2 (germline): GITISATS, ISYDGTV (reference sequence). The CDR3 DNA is TGTGCCTGTGACGTACTGGGGGATTTGACAGCACAACTCTTCTTT. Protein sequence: CACDVLGDLTAQLFF.

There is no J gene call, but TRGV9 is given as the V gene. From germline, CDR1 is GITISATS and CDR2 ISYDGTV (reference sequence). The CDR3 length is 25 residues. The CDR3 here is CACDTLGDTSWDTRQMFFGTDIKLF. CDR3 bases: TGTGCCTGTGACACACTGGGGGATACCTCCTGGGACACCCGACAGATGTTTTTCGGAACTGACATCAAACTCTTC.

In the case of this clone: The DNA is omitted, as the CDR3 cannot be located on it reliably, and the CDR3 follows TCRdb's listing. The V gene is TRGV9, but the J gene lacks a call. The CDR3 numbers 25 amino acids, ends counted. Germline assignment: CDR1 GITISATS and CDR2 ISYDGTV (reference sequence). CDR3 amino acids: CACDTAGGYSWDTRQMFFGTGIKLF.

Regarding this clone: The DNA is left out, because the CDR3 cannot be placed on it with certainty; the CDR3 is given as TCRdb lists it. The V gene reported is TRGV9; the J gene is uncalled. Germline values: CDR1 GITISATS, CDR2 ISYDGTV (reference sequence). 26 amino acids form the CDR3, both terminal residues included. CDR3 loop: CACDTWGIRGSWDTRQMFFGTGIKLF.

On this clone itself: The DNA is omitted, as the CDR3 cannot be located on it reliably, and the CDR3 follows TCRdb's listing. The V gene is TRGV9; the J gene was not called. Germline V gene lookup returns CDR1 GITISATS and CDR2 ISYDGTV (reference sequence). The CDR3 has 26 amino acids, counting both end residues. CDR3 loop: CACDTAGNWVSWDTRQMFFGTGIKLF.

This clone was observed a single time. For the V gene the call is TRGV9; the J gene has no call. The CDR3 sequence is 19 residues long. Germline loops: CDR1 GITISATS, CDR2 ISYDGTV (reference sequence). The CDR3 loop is CAFLPYWGTLPALTAQLFF. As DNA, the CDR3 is TGTGCCTTTTTACCGTACTGGGGTACCCTCCCAGCTTTGACAGCACAACTCTTCTTT.

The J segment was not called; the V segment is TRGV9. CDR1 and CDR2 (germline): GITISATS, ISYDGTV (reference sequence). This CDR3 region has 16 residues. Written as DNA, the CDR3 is TGTGCCTGTGACTCGGTGGGGGATACTTTGACAGCACAACTCTTCTTT. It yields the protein CACDSVGDTLTAQLFF.

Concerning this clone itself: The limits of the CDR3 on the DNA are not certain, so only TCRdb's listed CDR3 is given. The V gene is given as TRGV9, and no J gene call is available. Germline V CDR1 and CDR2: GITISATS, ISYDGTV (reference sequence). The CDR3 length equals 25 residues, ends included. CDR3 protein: CACDTAETSSWDTRQMFFGTGIKLF.